This T cell receptor beta chain is from a study of CD8 T cells in ankylosing spondylitis. The study, taken as a whole, reports: Disease-linked clones had a CD8+ phenotype and relatively low frequency in peripheral blood.

Via MiXCR, TCRdb re-called the 5' RACE reads, giving one row per CDR3 protein. Of 350,000 to 450,000 distinct CDR3 sequences listed, approximately 20% are singletons. A word on this clonotype: The antigen remains unidentified.

J lost 13 bases, V lost 2 bases, and 4 bases had no gene match. Germline CDR1 SNHLY, CDR2 FYNNEI. The CDR3 is 11 residues long. Input material: blood, either unsorted or a sorted T cell fraction (not recorded which). This receptor was taken from a male donor with ankylosing spondylitis or in good health (not recorded which). The chain has TRBV2 and TRBJ2-5; TRBD2 aligns across 7 bases. CDR3 nucleotide sequence: TGTGCCAGCAGTGAATATCCTAGCGGGTACTTC. Its translation is CASSEYPSGYF.